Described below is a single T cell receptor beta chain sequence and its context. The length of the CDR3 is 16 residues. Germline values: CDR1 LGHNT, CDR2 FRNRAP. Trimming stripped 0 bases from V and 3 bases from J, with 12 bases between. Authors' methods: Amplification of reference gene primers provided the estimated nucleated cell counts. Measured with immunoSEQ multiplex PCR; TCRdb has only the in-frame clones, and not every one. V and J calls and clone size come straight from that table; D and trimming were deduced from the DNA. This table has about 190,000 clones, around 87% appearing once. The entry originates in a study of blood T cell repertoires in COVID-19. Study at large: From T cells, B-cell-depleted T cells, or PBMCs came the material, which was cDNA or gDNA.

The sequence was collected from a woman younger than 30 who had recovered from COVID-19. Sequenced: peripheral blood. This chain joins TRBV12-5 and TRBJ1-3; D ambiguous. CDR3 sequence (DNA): TGTGCTAGTGGTTTGGTACATCGAGGGTTTGGAAACACCATATATTTT. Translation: CASGLVHRGFGNTIYF.